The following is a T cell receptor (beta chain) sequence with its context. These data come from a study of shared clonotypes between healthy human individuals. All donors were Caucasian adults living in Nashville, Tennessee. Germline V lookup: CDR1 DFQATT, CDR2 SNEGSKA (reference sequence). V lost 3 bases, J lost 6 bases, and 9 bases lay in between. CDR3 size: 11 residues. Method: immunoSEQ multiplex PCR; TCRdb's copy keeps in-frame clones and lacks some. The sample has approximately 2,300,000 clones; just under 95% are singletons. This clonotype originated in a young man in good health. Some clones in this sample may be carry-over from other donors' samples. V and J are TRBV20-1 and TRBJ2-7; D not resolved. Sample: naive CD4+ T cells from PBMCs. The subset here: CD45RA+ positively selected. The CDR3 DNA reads TGCAGTGCTAGGCCCACTATCGAGCAGTACTTC. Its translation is CSARPTIEQYF.